The clone carrying this T cell receptor beta chain was seen more than once but under ten times. No antigen is known for it. With 1 base clipped from V and 3 bases from J, the junction kept 12 bases outside the gene matches. CDR1 and CDR2 (germline): SGHRS, YFSETQ. This CDR3 has 17 amino acids. The donors comprised healthy bone marrow donors. This sample stems from a study of cytomegalovirus exposure and HLA in healthy donors. Whole-study findings and limits: As was reported, the classifier diagnosed cytomegalovirus status with high specificity and sensitivity.

Primers for the PCR totalled 60 Vbeta and 13 Jbeta. The assay was immunoSEQ multiplex PCR, and TCRdb's table has in-frame clones only and misses some. The repertoire holds fewer than 120,000 clones, with about 80% as singletons. V usage is TRBV5-1 and J usage is TRBJ2-7; 8 nucleotides agree with TRBD2. This clonotype originated in a woman aged 55-70 years in good health and CMV-seropositive. The sample consisted of PBMCs. The CDR3 sequence is CASSLPGGGNWVYEQYF. The CDR3 DNA sequence: TGCGCCAGCAGCTTGCCCGGGGGGGGGAATTGGGTCTACGAGCAGTACTTC.